The rows below give T cell receptor beta chains drawn from one sample of a study of graft-versus-host responses after intestinal transplantation. Profiled with immunoSEQ multiplex PCR; TCRdb holds only in-frame clones, not every one. Seen here are about 60,000 clones, under 90% observed once, and the top ten hold about 1.6%. The material sequenced was ileum tissue, taken 350 to 400 days after transplant. These receptors came from a human patient who received an intestinal transplant, so some T cells may come from the graft donor. The CDR3 runs from the conserved cysteine through the conserved F or W. Fields, in order: V gene, CDR3 length, J gene, D gene, clone size, CDR3 protein, CDR3 DNA. A D gene is named only where the DNA matches it firmly. Size values are once, few and many counts, or a class for expanded clones, and some rows have none.

v_call: TRBV28; cdr3_length: 15; j_call: TRBJ2-7; d_call: .; clone_size: once; cdr3_aa: CASSLSSAGFYEQYF; cdr3_nt: TGTGCCAGCAGTTTATCATCGGCAGGGTTCTACGAGCAGTACTTC
v_call: TRBV2; cdr3_length: 15; j_call: TRBJ2-3; d_call: .; clone_size: .; cdr3_aa: CASSEAGQGTDTQYF; cdr3_nt: TGTGCCAGCAGTGAAGCTGGCCAGGGTACAGATACGCAGTATTTT
v_call: TRBV5-4; cdr3_length: 13; j_call: TRBJ2-3; d_call: .; clone_size: .; cdr3_aa: CASSLDSSDTQYF; cdr3_nt: TGTGCCAGCAGCTTGGACAGTTCAGATACGCAGTATTTT
v_call: TRBV6-6; cdr3_length: 14; j_call: TRBJ1-1; d_call: .; clone_size: .; cdr3_aa: CASRGLNQDTEAFF; cdr3_nt: TGTGCCAGCAGGGGGCTGAATCAGGACACTGAAGCTTTCTTT
v_call: TRBV18; cdr3_length: 15; j_call: TRBJ1-5; d_call: .; clone_size: .; cdr3_aa: CASSPTIQGDQPQHF; cdr3_nt: TGTGCCAGCTCACCAACGATACAGGGAGATCAGCCCCAGCATTTT
v_call: TRBV19; cdr3_length: 14; j_call: TRBJ2-7; d_call: .; clone_size: .; cdr3_aa: CASSGTVSSYEQYF; cdr3_nt: TGTGCCAGTAGTGGGACGGTGAGCTCCTACGAGCAGTACTTC
v_call: TRBV2; cdr3_length: 13; j_call: TRBJ1-6; d_call: TRBD1; clone_size: .; cdr3_aa: CASRYRGDSPLHF; cdr3_nt: TGTGCCAGCAGGTACAGGGGAGATTCACCCCTCCACTTT
v_call: TRBV7-9; cdr3_length: 15; j_call: TRBJ2-7; d_call: .; clone_size: once; cdr3_aa: CASSSTDRHHYEQYF; cdr3_nt: TGTGCCAGCAGCTCCACGGACAGACACCACTACGAGCAGTACTTC
v_call: TRBV29-1; cdr3_length: 14; j_call: TRBJ2-7; d_call: TRBD2; clone_size: .; cdr3_aa: CSVQPTSRGYEQYF; cdr3_nt: TGCAGCGTTCAACCGACTAGCAGAGGCTACGAGCAGTACTTC
v_call: TRBV7-7; cdr3_length: 15; j_call: TRBJ2-5; d_call: TRBD1; clone_size: once; cdr3_aa: CASSSGTGGMETQYF; cdr3_nt: TGTGCCAGCAGCTCCGGGACAGGGGGAATGGAGACCCAGTACTTC
v_call: TRBV7-6; cdr3_length: 18; j_call: TRBJ2-7; d_call: TRBD2; clone_size: .; cdr3_aa: CASSLRDVGASGNYEQYF; cdr3_nt: TGTGCCAGCAGCTTAAGGGACGTGGGGGCTAGCGGGAACTACGAGCAGTACTTC
v_call: TRBV7-3; cdr3_length: 14; j_call: TRBJ1-2; d_call: TRBD1; clone_size: .; cdr3_aa: CASSSQGDNYGYTF; cdr3_nt: TGTGCCAGCAGTTCGCAGGGGGACAACTATGGCTACACCTTC
v_call: TRBV9; cdr3_length: 13; j_call: TRBJ2-1; d_call: .; clone_size: .; cdr3_aa: CASSEATYNEQFF; cdr3_nt: TGTGCCAGCAGCGAAGCTACCTACAATGAGCAGTTCTTC
v_call: TRBV28; cdr3_length: 15; j_call: TRBJ2-1; d_call: TRBD1; clone_size: .; cdr3_aa: CASRGPGQSYNEQFF; cdr3_nt: TGTGCCAGCAGAGGACCGGGACAGTCCTACAATGAGCAGTTCTTC
v_call: TRBV11-2; cdr3_length: 16; j_call: TRBJ2-7; d_call: TRBD2; clone_size: .; cdr3_aa: CASSLQAGRRHYEQYF; cdr3_nt: TGTGCCAGCAGCTTACAAGCGGGGCGACGCCACTACGAGCAGTACTTC
v_call: TRBV12-2; cdr3_length: 15; j_call: TRBJ2-5; d_call: .; clone_size: .; cdr3_aa: CASRWETGSLETQYF; cdr3_nt: TGTGCAAGTCGCTGGGAAACAGGGAGCTTAGAGACCCAGTACTTC
v_call: TRBV9; cdr3_length: 15; j_call: TRBJ2-5; d_call: .; clone_size: once; cdr3_aa: CASSPRPSRQETQYF; cdr3_nt: TGTGCCAGCAGCCCCCGTCCTAGCAGACAAGAGACCCAGTACTTC